The next 31 T cell receptor beta chains were all read from a single sample in a study of Ad26.COV2.S vaccination and SARS-CoV-2 variants. Generated by immunoSEQ multiplex PCR, the TCRdb table keeps only in-frame clones and is missing some. The sample comprises 300,000 to 450,000 clones, about 88% of which are singletons, and 2.5% to 3.5% rests with the top ten. Treatment indicated: about 20 received Ad26.COV2.S at low or high dose, single or two shots; roughly five received placebo; per-sample allocation not given. Following the first vaccine or placebo injection, samples were taken on day 63. Specimen: peripheral blood, collected in a trial of Ad26.COV2.S vaccine versus placebo. All receptors derive from a person aged 18-65 years who received the Ad26.COV2.S COVID-19 vaccine or a placebo.

The CDR3 coding sequence is TGTGCCTGGAGTTTGACAGGGGGCAGCCAGCCCCAGCATTTT. It encodes CAWSLTGGSQPQHF. The chain has TRBV30 and TRBJ1-5; 10 bases are a match to TRBD1. Germline V gene data show CDR1 as GTSNPN and CDR2 as SVGIG (reference sequence). J was trimmed by 7 bases and V by 2 bases; bases with no gene match: 5. The CDR3 runs to 14 residues.

Of note for this clone: Being one base from a much bigger clone, this may be a read error. This CDR3 is also generated by other DNA sequences in the sample. This chain links TRBV7-2 with TRBJ2-7, with a possible D match to TRBD2 (6 bases). Germline CDR1 reads SGHTA; CDR2 reads FQGNSA. The V end lost 3 bases, the J end lost 0 bases, and 6 bases lay between the germline ends. The length of the CDR3 is 13 residues. In DNA, the CDR3 is TGTGCCAGCAGCTTGGGACTCTCCTACGAGCAGTACTTC. This encodes CASSLGLSYEQYF.

The J gene is TRBJ2-5, the V gene TRBV27, with 8 bases lining up with TRBD2. This CDR3 spans 14 amino acids. CDR1 and CDR2 from the germline V gene are MNHEY and SMNVEV (reference sequence). The V gene end was trimmed by 1 base and the J gene end by 5 bases; junction bases not matched to a gene: 3. The CDR3 protein is CASSLYPGGETQYF. Written as DNA, the CDR3 is TGTGCCAGCAGTTTATACCCGGGAGGGGAGACCCAGTACTTC.

The chain uses TRBV18 and TRBJ1-5, with a weak D call TRBD1 (5 bases). Germline V lookup: CDR1 KGHSH, CDR2 LQKENI. V was trimmed by 6 bases and J by 0 bases, leaving 15 bases between them. The CDR3 is made up of 16 amino acids. The CDR3 DNA sequence: TGTGCCAGCTCCGTAGCTGGAGGGGATAGCAATCAGCCCCAGCATTTT. It is translated as CASSVAGGDSNQPQHF.

This chain uses TRBV25-1 with TRBJ1-1; 7 bases fit TRBD1. This CDR3 region has 15 residues. Germline V lookup: CDR1 MGHDK, CDR2 SYGVNS. The junction had 5 bases not matched to a gene; V was cut back by 3 bases and J by 1 base. This CDR3 is CASSEPRTGNTEAFF. The CDR3 bases are TGTGCCAGCAGTGAGCCCCGGACAGGGAACACTGAAGCTTTCTTT.

CDR3 loop: CASSGAGLAGNNEQFF. In nucleotides, the CDR3 is TGTGCCAGCAGCGGGGCCGGACTAGCGGGGAACAATGAGCAGTTCTTC. This chain joins TRBV7-2 and TRBJ2-1; 12 bases map to TRBD2. Losses at the gene ends were 5 bases for V and 5 bases for J; bases not matched to a gene: 7. This CDR3 is 16 amino acids long. CDR1 is SGHTA, CDR2 FQGNSA, per germline.

The genes are TRBV4-1 and TRBJ1-1; D not certain. There are 20 residues in the CDR3. Trimming shortened V by 0 bases and J by 0 bases, and 23 bases separated the two germline ends. Germline CDR1 is MGHRA and CDR2 is YSYEKL. The CDR3 loop reads CASSQEWAGSLMTMNTEAFF. The CDR3 DNA sequence: TGCGCCAGCAGCCAAGAGTGGGCAGGAAGTCTAATGACCATGAACACTGAAGCTTTCTTT.

The gene calls are TRBV11-2 and TRBJ1-2; D remains ambiguous. The CDR3 length is 13 residues. Germline assignment: CDR1 SGHAT and CDR2 FQNNGV. Deletions cut 0 bases from V and 7 bases from J, with 9 bases between. In DNA form, the CDR3 reads TGTGCCAGCAGCTTAGATCTAGATTTTGGCTACACCTTC. It is translated as CASSLDLDFGYTF.

V gene TRBV5-4 combines with J gene TRBJ2-7; D may be TRBD1 (5 bases). CDR1 and CDR2 (germline): SGHNT, YYREEE (reference sequence). V was clipped by 0 bases and J by 2 bases, with 9 bases between them. The CDR3 sequence is 14 residues long. The CDR3 DNA sequence: TGTGCCAGCAGCTTGGGAGACAGTGCCTACGAGCAGTACTTC. Its translation: CASSLGDSAYEQYF.

V usage is TRBV28 and J usage is TRBJ1-2; no clear D. The ends were cut back, 3 bases at V and 0 bases at J, with 11 bases in the middle. The germline V gene has CDR1 MDHEN and CDR2 SYDVKM. This CDR3 contains 15 residues. Here the CDR3 reads CASSLQETANYGYTF. The CDR3 DNA is TGTGCCAGCAGTTTGCAAGAAACGGCTAACTATGGCTACACCTTC.

This rearrangement joins TRBV2 to TRBJ2-5; 7 bases map to TRBD1. Unmatched junction bases numbered 6, after V lost 1 base and J lost 4 bases. From germline, CDR1 is SNHLY and CDR2 FYNNEI. The CDR3 runs 15 residues. The CDR3 here is CASSEGYRGRETQYF. CDR3 DNA: TGTGCCAGCAGTGAAGGCTACAGGGGTAGAGAGACCCAGTACTTC.

The chain links TRBV14 to TRBJ1-3, with unresolved D. Germline CDR1 SGHDN, CDR2 FVKESK. V was trimmed by 0 bases and J by 4 bases, leaving 4 bases between them. The length of the CDR3 is 13 residues. The CDR3 protein is CASSQDLGNTIYF. CDR3 bases: TGTGCCAGCAGCCAAGATCTAGGAAACACCATATATTTT.

The V and J genes are TRBV18 and TRBJ1-3; 8 bases map to TRBD1. The CDR3 runs to 16 residues. Germline CDR1 KGHSH, CDR2 LQKENI. Trimming removed 5 bases from V and 4 bases from J; junction bases left unmatched: 10. The CDR3 coding sequence is TGTGCCAGCTCATCCGGCAGGGGGCATGCAGGAAACACCATATATTTT. Protein: CASSSGRGHAGNTIYF. Drawing the rest from reference TRBV18 and TRBJ1-3, the complete variable domain is NAGVMQNPRHLVRRRGQEARLRCSPMKGHSHVYWYRQLPEEGLKFMVYLQKENIIDESGMPKERFSAEFPKEGPSILRIQQVVRGDSAAYFCASSSGRGHAGNTIYFGEGSWLTVV.

This clone was counted only a few times. The chain has TRBV27 and TRBJ2-7; a weak D match, TRBD2 (6 bases). In germline, CDR1 is MNHEY, CDR2 SMNVEV (reference sequence). The V gene lost 2 bases and the J gene lost 2 bases, with 10 bases spanning the gap. CDR3 size: 14 residues. The CDR3 spells CASSLVEGTYEQYF. The DNA of the CDR3 is TGTGCCAGCAGTTTAGTGGAGGGAACCTACGAGCAGTACTTC.

The V and J genes are TRBV15 and TRBJ2-7, with 7 bases lining up with TRBD1. This CDR3 is 15 amino acids long. The trim removed 5 bases at V and 2 bases at J, leaving 9 bases unmatched. Germline lookup yields CDR1 LNHNV and CDR2 YYDKDF (reference sequence). CDR3 DNA: TGTGCCACCAGCCCCGCCAACAGGGGAACCTACGAGCAGTACTTC. Protein product: CATSPANRGTYEQYF.

This chain uses TRBV16 with TRBJ2-4; TRBD2 might be the D (6 bases). Trimming took off 4 bases at V and 8 bases at J, with 12 bases between the two ends. CDR3 length: 13 residues. CDR1 KGHSY and CDR2 FQNENV come from the germline V gene. This chain's CDR3 is CASSLITGDIQYF. The CDR3 DNA sequence: TGTGCCAGCAGCCTGATCACGGGGGACATTCAGTACTTC.

The chain carries TRBV28 and TRBJ2-3; 7 bases fit TRBD1. The CDR3 covers 15 residues. Germline loops: CDR1 MDHEN, CDR2 SYDVKM. With V trimmed by 3 bases and J by 10 bases, 13 bases remained unmatched. The CDR3 nucleotides read TGTGCCAGCAGTTTCTTGGACAGGAAGATAGAGGCGCAGTATTTT. It is translated as CASSFLDRKIEAQYF. The whole variable domain, filled in from reference TRBV28 and TRBJ2-3, reads DVKVTQSSRYLVKRTGEKVFLECVQDMDHENMFWYRQDPGLGLRLIYFSYDVKMKEKGDIPEGYSVSREKKERFSLILESASTNQTSMYLCASSFLDRKIEAQYFGPGTRLTVL.

V gene TRBV5-6 combines with J gene TRBJ1-6, with a weak D call TRBD1 (5 bases). Between the trimmed V and J ends, which lost 6 bases and 7 bases, there was a span of 14 bases. Germline V gene lookup returns CDR1 SGHDT and CDR2 YYEEEE. This CDR3 spans 14 amino acids. CDR3 sequence reads: CASTVGQYNSPLHF. The CDR3 DNA reads as TGTGCCAGCACTGTGGGGCAGTACAATTCACCCCTCCACTTT.

This clone was detected once. The chain is built from TRBV4-3 and TRBJ2-7; TRBD2 aligns across 8 bases. Trimming cost V 0 bases and J 1 base; bases outside gene matches: 5. CDR3 size: 16 residues. Germline CDR1 and CDR2: LGHNA and YSLEER. CDR3 loop: CASSQDREGSSYEQYF. CDR3 sequence (DNA): TGCGCCAGCAGCCAAGATCGGGAGGGGTCGTCCTACGAGCAGTACTTC.

This clone was observed a single time. V usage is TRBV9 and J usage is TRBJ1-1; D perhaps matches TRBD1 (5 bases). Germline CDR1 and CDR2: SGDLS and YYNGEE. CDR3 size: 16 residues. Trimming took off 0 bases at V and 4 bases at J, with 16 bases between the two ends. For the CDR3, the DNA is TGTGCCAGCAGCGTAGCTTCCGGGGGGAGGGTCACTGAAGCTTTCTTT. Translating gives CASSVASGGRVTEAFF.

The V call is TRBV5-6, the J call TRBJ2-5; TRBD1 matches at 10 bases. Germline CDR1 reads SGHDT; CDR2 reads YYEEEE. Trimming removed 4 bases from V and 4 bases from J; junction bases left unmatched: 16. CDR3 length: 18 residues. CDR3 loop: CASSQGTGVHWGLETQYF. As DNA, the CDR3 is TGTGCCAGCAGCCAGGGGACAGGGGTTCATTGGGGTTTAGAGACCCAGTACTTC. The variable domain in full, with the rest retrieved from reference TRBV5-6 and TRBJ2-5, is DAGVTQSPTHLIKTRGQQVTLRCSPKSGHDTVSWYQQALGQGPQFIFQYYEEEERQRGNFPDRFSGHQFPNYSSELNVNALLLGDSALYLCASSQGTGVHWGLETQYFGPGTRLLVL.

Here the CDR3 reads CASRGYRGNTEAFF. The CDR3 DNA follows: TGTGCCAGCAGGGGATACAGGGGGAACACTGAAGCTTTCTTT. This chain joins TRBV28 and TRBJ1-1, with 7 bases fitting TRBD1. The junction had 5 bases not matched to a gene; V was cut back by 6 bases and J by 1 base. The CDR3 covers 14 residues. Germline CDR1 and CDR2: MDHEN and SYDVKM.

This chain joins TRBV19 and TRBJ1-1, with a tentative D call TRBD1 (6 bases). Germline V gene data show CDR1 as LNHDA and CDR2 as SQIVND (reference sequence). Between the trimmed V and J ends, which lost 1 base and 8 bases, there was a span of 17 bases. There are 15 residues in the CDR3. CDR3 bases: TGTGCCAGTAGTATAGTAGGAGGGGGAAACTCCGAAGCTTTCTTT. This encodes CASSIVGGGNSEAFF.

This clone was found a few times. The chain has TRBV5-1 and TRBJ2-1; D is perhaps TRBD1 (5 bases). Germline-derived CDR1 and CDR2 are SGHRS and YFSETQ. The V end lost 4 bases, the J end lost 4 bases, and 15 bases lay between the germline ends. The CDR3 loop spans 15 amino acids. Here the CDR3 reads CASSGARAQYNEQFF. CDR3 in DNA: TGCGCCAGCAGCGGGGCTCGGGCACAATACAATGAGCAGTTCTTC.

The sample holds one count of this clone. V usage is TRBV9 and J usage is TRBJ1-1, with TRBD1 matching over 9 bases. The CDR3 has 12 amino acids. Germline V gene data show CDR1 as SGDLS and CDR2 as YYNGEE. V was pared by 4 bases and J by 11 bases, with 6 bases of the junction left unmatched. The CDR3 region is CASSPGTGRAFF. CDR3 in DNA: TGTGCCAGCAGCCCAGGGACAGGGAGGGCTTTCTTT.

This clone was seen more than once but under ten times. At one end the junction does not follow the germline gene, possibly because of a read error. This chain connects TRBV24-1 to TRBJ1-2; a possible D gene is TRBD1 (6 bases). The CDR3 has 11 residues. Germline loops: CDR1 KGHDR, CDR2 SFDVKD. CDR3: CATSGYGDTLF. CDR3 nucleotides: TGTGCCACCAGTGGGTATGGGGACACTCTCTTC.

This clone has just one count. The chain recombines TRBV2 with TRBJ2-1, with 12 bases lining up with TRBD2. Trimming cost V 6 bases and J 6 bases; bases outside gene matches: 6. Per the germline V gene, CDR1 is SNHLY and CDR2 is FYNNEI. This CDR3 is 15 amino acids long. Here the CDR3 reads CASRTSGGLLNEQFF. CDR3 DNA sequence: TGTGCCAGCAGGACTAGCGGGGGCCTCCTCAATGAGCAGTTCTTC.

Only one count was recorded for this clone. In DNA form, the CDR3 reads TGTGCCAGCAGTTACCGGGTAGGCGCGGGAGGGAATGAGCAGTTCTTC. This gives the protein CASSYRVGAGGNEQFF. The chain is built from TRBV6-5 and TRBJ2-1; 9 bases match TRBD2. From germline, CDR1 is MNHEY and CDR2 SVGAGI. With 2 bases clipped from V and 7 bases from J, the junction kept 9 bases outside the gene matches. This CDR3 comprises 16 residues.

The J gene is TRBJ2-6, the V gene TRBV2; 7 nucleotides line up with TRBD2. J gave up 2 bases and V 7 bases, and 5 bases lay outside the gene matches. Germline V gives CDR1 SNHLY, CDR2 FYNNEI. The CDR3 consists of 15 residues. The CDR3 reads CASTGGRAGANVLTF. CDR3 bases: TGTGCCAGCACCGGAGGGAGGGCTGGGGCCAACGTCCTGACTTTC.

The V and J genes are TRBV4-1 and TRBJ2-1; D is perhaps TRBD1 (5 bases). This CDR3 is built from 16 residues. V was shortened by 1 base and J by 0 bases, with 10 bases between the two germline ends. From germline, CDR1 is MGHRA and CDR2 YSYEKL. The CDR3 bases are TGCGCCAGCAGCCAAGGCAGGGCCCCCTCCTACAATGAGCAGTTCTTC. Its protein product is CASSQGRAPSYNEQFF.

V usage is TRBV30 and J usage is TRBJ1-1; D is ambiguous. Trimming pared 3 bases from V and 7 bases from J, leaving 15 bases between. The germline V gene encodes CDR1 GTSNPN and CDR2 SVGIG (reference sequence). There are 13 residues in the CDR3. DNA for the CDR3: TGTGCCTGGAGCACCGTGCCACTAGATGAAGCTTTCTTT. Residues: CAWSTVPLDEAFF.